This passage covers 31 T cell receptor beta chains from one sample sequenced in a study of blood T cell repertoires in COVID-19. Produced via immunoSEQ multiplex PCR; TCRdb's table is partial and in-frame only. The sample consists of 150,000 to 200,000 clones, 80% of them appearing once. Sample: PBMCs or T cells enriched from blood (not recorded which). These receptors all stem from a man in his 60s who had been exposed to COVID-19.

This chain links TRBV7-8 with TRBJ1-5; no definite D call. CDR3 length: 14 amino acids. CDR1 is SGHVS and CDR2 is FQNEAQ in the germline V gene. Trimming took off 1 base at V and 6 bases at J, with 10 bases between the two ends. The CDR3 DNA follows: TGTGCCAGCAGCTTAGGGCAGGAGGTTCAGCCCCAGCATTTT. Amino acids: CASSLGQEVQPQHF.

The DNA for the CDR3 is TGTGCCGGCGAGGGTGGGGGCTCACCCCTCCACTTT. It is translated as CAGEGGGSPLHF. J is TRBJ1-6 and V is TRBV30; the D gene is possibly TRBD1 (6 bases). V was clipped by 8 bases and J by 10 bases, with 15 bases between them. Germline V lookup: CDR1 GTSNPN, CDR2 SVGIG (reference sequence). The CDR3 runs to 12 residues. Variable domain in full (rest from reference TRBV30 and TRBJ1-6): SQTIHQWPATLVQPVGSPLSLECTVEGTSNPNLYWYRQAAGRGLQLLFYSVGIGQISSEVPQNLSASRPQDRQFILSSKKLLLSDSGFYLCAGEGGGSPLHFGNGTRLTVT.

The chain uses TRBV5-1 and TRBJ1-4; 7 bases fit TRBD1. V trimming: 6 bases; J trimming: 5 bases; junction bases outside the gene matches: 10. Germline V lookup: CDR1 SGHRS, CDR2 YFSETQ. The CDR3 extends over 15 amino acids. The chain's CDR3 is CASTPGRDRNEKLFF. CDR3 coding DNA: TGCGCCAGCACCCCCGGCCGGGACAGAAATGAAAAACTGTTTTTT.

The table lists this clone with a count of one. This chain joins TRBV30 and TRBJ2-7; 10 bases are shared with TRBD1. The V segment lost 2 bases and the J segment 2 bases; nucleotides outside the gene matches: 3. Germline-derived CDR1 and CDR2 are GTSNPN and SVGIG (reference sequence). The length of the CDR3 is 14 residues. The CDR3 nucleotides are TGTGCCTGGAGTCATGGACAGGGGGCCTACGAGCAGTACTTC. Translating it yields CAWSHGQGAYEQYF.

V usage is TRBV5-1 and J usage is TRBJ2-7; perhaps TRBD1 as D (5 bases). CDR1 is SGHRS and CDR2 is YFSETQ in the germline V gene. The germline V and J ends were trimmed by 0 bases and 9 bases, with 16 bases remaining between them. The CDR3 contains 14 residues. This chain's CDR3 is CASSLESGWTRQYF. In DNA, the CDR3 is TGCGCCAGCAGCTTGGAATCAGGGTGGACGCGGCAGTACTTC.

This rearrangement joins TRBV6-6 to TRBJ2-2, with TRBD1 matching 7 bases. Germline lookup yields CDR1 MNHNY and CDR2 SVGAGI (reference sequence). CDR3 length: 17 amino acids. J lost 5 bases, V lost 5 bases, and 14 bases had no gene match. The CDR3 DNA reads TGTGCCAGCAGTCCACCGCAACAGGGGTTCGGGACCGGGGAGCTGTTTTTT. Translated, it gives CASSPPQQGFGTGELFF.

This chain connects TRBV19 to TRBJ1-5, with a tentative D call TRBD1 (6 bases). Germline V gives CDR1 LNHDA, CDR2 SQIVND (reference sequence). CDR3 length equals 20 residues. V shed 3 bases and J shed 3 bases, with 27 bases lying between them. CDR3: CASSMHGGGGPGRFNQPQHF. The CDR3 DNA sequence: TGTGCCAGTAGTATGCATGGGGGAGGGGGACCGGGCCGCTTCAATCAGCCCCAGCATTTT.

The chain joins TRBV2 to TRBJ2-3; 7 bases are a match to TRBD2. From germline, CDR1 is SNHLY and CDR2 FYNNEI. V shed 8 bases, J shed 4 bases, and the junction held 12 bases outside the gene matches. The CDR3 is made up of 15 amino acids. The CDR3 DNA follows: TGTGCCAGCGCCCTGGGCGGGAGTTCATCAGATACGCAGTATTTT. Translating gives CASALGGSSSDTQYF.

The V and J genes are TRBV11-2 and TRBJ2-5; D is unresolved. CDR1 SGHAT and CDR2 FQNNGV come from the germline V gene. Trimming pared 2 bases from V and 5 bases from J, leaving 12 bases between. The CDR3 is 14 residues long. The CDR3, as DNA: TGTGCCAGCAGCTTAATGCTATCCAAGGAGACCCAGTACTTC. This codes for CASSLMLSKETQYF.

The CDR3 reads CASSPPFRSGNTIYF. DNA of the CDR3: TGTGCCAGCAGTCCTCCCTTCCGTTCTGGAAACACCATATATTTT. The genes are TRBV7-9 and TRBJ1-3; D not certain. CDR1 and CDR2 (germline): SEHNR, FQNEAQ (reference sequence). The CDR3 loop spans 15 amino acids. Trimming removed 6 bases at V and 1 base at J, with 13 bases between.

The chain is built from TRBV12-5 and TRBJ2-1; the match to TRBD2 covers 9 bases. This CDR3 comprises 18 residues. With V trimmed by 2 bases and J by 2 bases, 10 bases remained unmatched. Germline V CDR1 and CDR2: LGHNT, FRNRAP. CDR3 nucleotides: TGTGCTAGTGGTTTGTATCCCCCCTCTAGCGGGACCTACAATGAGCAGTTCTTC. Protein: CASGLYPPSSGTYNEQFF.

This clone has a handful of counts. One end of the junction is discordant with germline, which a read error may explain. The J gene is TRBJ1-5, the V gene TRBV28; weak D call: TRBD1 (5 bases). The CDR3 spans 13 residues. CDR1 is MDHEN, CDR2 SYDVKM, per germline. Here the CDR3 DNA reads TGTGCGAGCAGGGTCAGGGAAAGTGGGCCCCAGCATTTT. It is translated as CASRVRESGPQHF.

The genes are TRBV9 and TRBJ2-1; 14 bases are shared with TRBD2. Germline V lookup: CDR1 SGDLS, CDR2 YYNGEE. Unmatched junction bases numbered 6, after V lost 4 bases and J lost 9 bases. The CDR3 is 15 amino acids. The DNA for the CDR3 is TGTGCCAGCAGCCCGAGACTAGCGGGAGGGTCTGAGCAGTTCTTC. It yields the protein CASSPRLAGGSEQFF.

The CDR3 loop reads CATSGAEREFPDTQYF. The CDR3 nucleotides are TGTGCCACCAGCGGCGCGGAGCGGGAGTTCCCAGATACGCAGTATTTT. The chain employs TRBV15 and TRBJ2-3; 8 bases agree with TRBD2. V lost 5 bases, J lost 4 bases, and 11 bases stayed unmatched. The CDR3 is 16 amino acids. The germline CDR1 and CDR2 sequences are LNHNV and YYDKDF (reference sequence).

This chain uses TRBV3-1 (or the pseudogene TRBV3-2) with TRBJ2-5; TRBD2 aligns across 10 bases. In germline, CDR1 is LGHDT, CDR2 YNNKEL (reference sequence). The length of the CDR3 is 20 residues. Trimming took 4 bases from V and 1 from J; bases not matched to a gene: 18. The CDR3 sequence: CASSRRSLAGVGLSQETQYF. For the CDR3, the DNA is TGTGCCAGCAGCCGTCGGTCGCTAGCGGGAGTAGGATTGTCCCAAGAGACCCAGTACTTC.

This sequence joins TRBV7-9 and TRBJ1-2, with TRBD1 matching over 7 bases. With V trimmed by 4 bases and J by 3 bases, 11 bases remained unmatched. CDR1 and CDR2 from the germline V gene are SEHNR and FQNEAQ (reference sequence). This CDR3 comprises 16 residues. CDR3 DNA sequence: TGTGCCAGCAGCTCGATAGACAGGGCCGAGGACTATGGCTACACCTTC. The encoded protein is CASSSIDRAEDYGYTF. The full variable domain, its missing parts supplied by reference TRBV7-9 and TRBJ1-2, is DTGVSQNPRHKITKRGQNVTFRCDPISEHNRLYWYRQTLGQGPEFLTYFQNEAQLEKSRLLSDRFSAERPKGSFSTLEIQRTEQGDSAMYLCASSSIDRAEDYGYTFGSGTRLTVV.

This clone was found many times. This chain connects TRBV9 to TRBJ2-7, with 7 bases lining up with TRBD2. This CDR3 has 15 amino acids. With 0 bases clipped from V and 4 bases from J, the junction kept 7 bases outside the gene matches. CDR1 and CDR2 from the germline V gene are SGDLS and YYNGEE. CDR3 DNA sequence: TGTGCCAGCAGCGTAGACCTCGGGCGGGGGTACGAGCAGTACTTC. Protein: CASSVDLGRGYEQYF.

The V call is TRBV28, the J call TRBJ1-2, with unresolved D. The V end lost 5 bases, the J end lost 4 bases, and 11 bases lay between the germline ends. Germline CDR1 reads MDHEN; CDR2 reads SYDVKM. The CDR3 contains 13 residues. CDR3 in amino acids: CASSPKLFYGYTF. The CDR3 DNA sequence: TGTGCCAGCAGTCCAAAATTGTTCTATGGCTACACCTTC.

The rearrangement joins TRBV9 to TRBJ1-3; possible D gene TRBD1, 6 bases. V lost 0 bases and J lost 0, with 7 bases in between. This CDR3 region has 15 residues. In germline, CDR1 is SGDLS, CDR2 YYNGEE. CDR3 sequence (DNA): TGTGCCAGCAGCGTAGAGGGGGACTCTGGAAACACCATATATTTT. This encodes CASSVEGDSGNTIYF.

Many counts were recorded for this clone. The genes are TRBV19 and TRBJ1-5; D is perhaps TRBD1 (6 bases). The CDR3 consists of 14 residues. Trimming left V 5 bases short and J 8 bases short, with 16 bases between. Germline-derived CDR1 and CDR2 are LNHDA and SQIVND (reference sequence). Here the CDR3 DNA reads TGTGCCAGTAGTCCCTGGGGGGGGGCTGAGCCCCAGCATTTT. This gives the protein CASSPWGGAEPQHF.

The V call is TRBV5-4, the J call TRBJ2-7; a weak D match, TRBD2 (6 bases). V was clipped by 4 bases and J by 4 bases, with 12 bases between them. The germline V gene encodes CDR1 SGHNT and CDR2 YYREEE (reference sequence). There are 13 residues in the CDR3. CDR3 in DNA: TGTGCCAGCAGCCTCATTGGAGGGTACGAGCAGTACTTC. Protein sequence: CASSLIGGYEQYF.

The chain employs TRBV10-1 and TRBJ2-2; 9 bases line up with TRBD2. From germline, CDR1 is WNHNN and CDR2 SYGVQD (reference sequence). J was trimmed by 4 bases and V by 4 bases; bases with no gene match: 4. There are 15 residues in the CDR3. This CDR3 reads CASSGLAVGTGELFF. The CDR3 DNA reads TGCGCCAGCAGTGGACTAGCGGTCGGCACCGGGGAGCTGTTTTTT.

The gene calls are TRBV7-9 and TRBJ1-5, with D maybe TRBD1 (6 bases). In germline, CDR1 is SEHNR, CDR2 FQNEAQ (reference sequence). The ends were cut back, 3 bases at V and 3 bases at J, with 15 bases in the middle. The CDR3 is 16 amino acids. Here the CDR3 reads CASSLGTPTFNQPQHF. For the CDR3, the DNA is TGTGCCAGCAGCTTGGGGACACCAACTTTCAATCAGCCCCAGCATTTT.

The chain uses TRBV6-5 and TRBJ1-1, with unresolved D. The ends were cut back, 6 bases at V and 5 bases at J, with 19 bases in the middle. Germline V gene lookup returns CDR1 MNHEY and CDR2 SVGAGI. The CDR3 has 15 residues. CDR3 region: CASSAPGRRGTEAFF. The CDR3 DNA sequence: TGTGCCAGCAGCGCCCCGGGAAGGCGAGGGACTGAAGCTTTCTTT.

The rearrangement links TRBV6-1 to TRBJ2-7, with D possibly being TRBD2 (6 bases). Per germline, CDR1 MNHNS and CDR2 SASEGT. This CDR3 region has 13 residues. Between the trimmed V and J ends, which lost 3 bases and 3 bases, there was a span of 9 bases. The CDR3 region is CASSEGLLYEQYF. CDR3 in DNA: TGTGCCAGCAGTGAGGGACTGCTCTACGAGCAGTACTTC.

This chain links TRBV6-5 with TRBJ2-7; TRBD2 agrees at 7 bases. Germline CDR1 MNHEY, CDR2 SVGAGI. The V and J ends lost 1 base and 0 bases, in that order; junction bases with no gene match: 3. The CDR3 sequence is 15 residues long. The DNA for the CDR3 is TGTGCCAGCAGTTACTTGCGGGAGAGCTCCTACGAGCAGTACTTC. Translated, it gives CASSYLRESSYEQYF.

This chain uses TRBV7-6 with TRBJ1-1, with D possibly being TRBD1 (5 bases). Germline-derived CDR1 and CDR2 are SGHVS and FNYEAQ. Trimming took 0 bases from V and 4 from J, leaving 9 bases between them. The CDR3 spans 14 residues. The CDR3 is CASSLAGGSTEAFF. As DNA, the CDR3 is TGTGCCAGCAGCTTAGCGGGGGGTAGCACTGAAGCTTTCTTT.

The chain couples TRBV3-1 (or the pseudogene TRBV3-2) to TRBJ2-5; D remains ambiguous. CDR3 length: 11 residues. Germline CDR1 reads LGHDT; CDR2 reads YNNKEL (reference sequence). V lost 5 bases and J lost 2, with 3 bases in between. CDR3 residues: CASSSQETQYF. CDR3 DNA: TGTGCCAGCAGCTCACAAGAGACCCAGTACTTC.

The V gene is TRBV19, the J gene TRBJ1-2; 8 nucleotides match TRBD1. The CDR3 sequence is 13 residues long. Trimming took 4 bases from V and 5 from J; bases not matched to a gene: 3. The germline V gene has CDR1 LNHDA and CDR2 SQIVND (reference sequence). The chain's CDR3 is CASSTRDRYGYTF. Here the CDR3 DNA reads TGTGCCAGTAGTACCCGGGACAGGTATGGCTACACCTTC.

V gene TRBV7-9 combines with J gene TRBJ1-4; 8 bases map to TRBD1. Per germline, CDR1 SEHNR and CDR2 FQNEAQ (reference sequence). The CDR3 has 17 amino acids. Trimming at V came to 5 bases and at J to 4 bases, leaving 12 bases not matched to a gene. CDR3 amino acids: CASSPGGLSVFNEKLFF. In nucleotides, the CDR3 is TGTGCCAGCAGCCCAGGGGGCCTCTCTGTATTTAATGAAAAACTGTTTTTT.

V gene TRBV11-2 combines with J gene TRBJ1-1; 8 nucleotides match TRBD1. The V gene end was trimmed by 5 bases and the J gene end by 1 base; junction bases not matched to a gene: 3. The CDR3 runs 14 residues. Germline values: CDR1 SGHAT, CDR2 FQNNGV. The CDR3 loop reads CASSIGTGNTEAFF. CDR3 nucleotides: TGTGCCAGCAGCATCGGGACAGGGAACACTGAAGCTTTCTTT.